The next 24 T cell receptor beta chains were all read from a single sample in a study of OX40 agonist ivuxolimab in advanced cancers. TCRdb keeps only in-frame clones here, not all; method: immunoSEQ multiplex PCR. The table records some 74,000 clones, 82% of them present only once. This specimen was CD4+ or CD8+ T cells sorted from blood, taken in a trial of the OX40 agonist ivuxolimab. These receptors were taken from an adult with an advanced solid tumor such as melanoma, head and neck, liver or kidney cancer.

The J gene is TRBJ2-1, the V gene TRBV10-3; 8 positions agree with TRBD1. With 7 bases clipped from V and 3 bases from J, the junction kept 5 bases outside the gene matches. CDR1 is ENHRY, CDR2 SYGVKD, per germline. The CDR3 spans 14 residues. CDR3 DNA: TGTGCCATCAACCCGGGACAGGACTACAATGAGCAGTTCTTC. This translates into CAINPGQDYNEQFF.

As regards this clone: The sample has other DNA sequences that encode this CDR3 too. This chain uses TRBV5-4 with TRBJ1-1; D not certain. CDR3 length: 14 residues. Germline CDR1 SGHNT, CDR2 YYREEE (reference sequence). V was pared by 0 bases and J by 2 bases, with 8 bases between. CDR3 DNA sequence: TGTGCCAGCAGCTTGGTTGGAGAAAACACTGAAGCTTTCTTT. Amino acid sequence: CASSLVGENTEAFF.

The CDR3 nucleotides read TGTGCCAGCAGTTCCCCGGGGGCAGGGGGCGAGGGCTACACCTTC. It encodes CASSSPGAGGEGYTF. The chain couples TRBV28 to TRBJ1-2; TRBD1 agrees at 8 bases. This CDR3 region has 15 residues. The germline gives CDR1 MDHEN, CDR2 SYDVKM. The V segment lost 4 bases and the J segment 8 bases; nucleotides outside the gene matches: 12.

For the CDR3, the DNA is TGTGCCAGCAGGGAACAGGGCGCTCAGCCCCAGCATTTT. Translating it yields CASREQGAQPQHF. The J gene is TRBJ1-5, the V gene TRBV6-1, with a tentative D call TRBD1 (6 bases). Germline V gene sequence: CDR1 MNHNS, CDR2 SASEGT. Trimming cost V 6 bases and J 6 bases, with 12 bases left between them. The CDR3 contains 13 residues.

CDR3 residues: CASSLTSGVGNEQFF. In DNA form, the CDR3 reads TGTGCCAGCAGCTTAACTAGCGGGGTGGGGAATGAGCAGTTCTTC. V is TRBV7-2 and J is TRBJ2-1; 10 nucleotides align to TRBD2. The CDR3 loop spans 15 amino acids. Germline CDR1 SGHTA, CDR2 FQGNSA. The ends lost 2 bases at V and 7 bases at J; junction bases unmatched: 5.

V and J are TRBV28 and TRBJ1-2, with a tentative D call TRBD1 (6 bases). From germline, CDR1 is MDHEN and CDR2 SYDVKM. Between the trimmed V and J ends, which lost 8 bases and 4 bases, there was a span of 11 bases. This CDR3 region has 12 residues. The CDR3 protein is CASAGVSYGYTF. CDR3 sequence (DNA): TGTGCCAGCGCAGGGGTGTCCTATGGCTACACCTTC.

The rearrangement links TRBV19 to TRBJ2-1; a possible D gene is TRBD1 (6 bases). V lost 11 bases to trimming and J lost 8 bases, with 13 bases between them. Per the germline V gene, CDR1 is LNHDA and CDR2 is SQIVND (reference sequence). CDR3 size: 11 residues. The chain's CDR3 is CASRGWDEQFF. The CDR3 nucleotides read TGTGCCTCGAGGGGGTGGGATGAGCAGTTCTTC.

This clone was seen a single time. The rearrangement joins TRBV5-5 to TRBJ2-7; the D gene is possibly TRBD1 (5 bases). Trimming left V 2 bases short and J 4 bases short, with 13 bases between. This CDR3 is 14 amino acids long. Germline V gives CDR1 SGHKS, CDR2 YYEKEE (reference sequence). CDR3 nucleotides: TGTGCCAGCAGCTTAAGGACACGGGCTTACGAGCAGTACTTC. Its translation is CASSLRTRAYEQYF.

The rearrangement joins TRBV15 to TRBJ2-7, with D possibly matching TRBD2 (6 bases). Germline values: CDR1 LNHNV, CDR2 YYDKDF (reference sequence). This CDR3 is 12 amino acids long. V lost 8 bases and J 5 bases, leaving 13 bases between the germline ends. The CDR3 DNA is TGTGCCACCGGAGGGCAGGGCCACGAGCAGTACTTC. Protein product: CATGGQGHEQYF.

This chain connects TRBV7-2 to TRBJ1-6, with unresolved D. The CDR3 extends over 15 amino acids. Trimming removed 2 bases from V and 7 bases from J, with 12 bases in between. The germline CDR1 and CDR2 sequences are SGHTA and FQGNSA. The CDR3 DNA reads as TGTGCCAGCAGCTTATTTGAGGTGCGGAATTCACCCCTCCACTTT. Translating gives CASSLFEVRNSPLHF.

The chain is built from TRBV28 and TRBJ1-1; D might be TRBD1 (5 bases). V lost 2 bases to trimming and J lost 0 bases, with 10 bases between them. From germline, CDR1 is MDHEN and CDR2 SYDVKM. This CDR3 region has 15 residues. This CDR3 reads CASSLGGTLNTEAFF. The CDR3 bases are TGTGCCAGCAGTTTAGGTGGGACTCTGAACACTGAAGCTTTCTTT.

The chain carries TRBV7-3 and TRBJ1-1; 7 nucleotides agree with TRBD1. The V segment lost 5 bases and the J segment 5 bases; nucleotides outside the gene matches: 11. The length of the CDR3 is 15 residues. Germline lookup yields CDR1 SGHTA and CDR2 FQGTGA. The CDR3 coding sequence is TGTGCCAGCAGCCGCCTACAGGGGTTTAAAACTGAAGCTTTCTTT. Its translation is CASSRLQGFKTEAFF.

The chain is built from TRBV7-9 and TRBJ1-1; no firm D call. In germline, CDR1 is SEHNR, CDR2 FQNEAQ (reference sequence). This CDR3 contains 14 residues. Deletions cut 4 bases from V and 0 bases from J, with 9 bases between. CDR3 protein: CASSYRSMNTEAFF. In DNA, the CDR3 is TGTGCCAGCAGCTACAGAAGCATGAACACTGAAGCTTTCTTT.

The chain links TRBV19 to TRBJ2-7; possible D gene TRBD1, 5 bases. The V gene lost 6 bases and the J gene lost 5 bases, with 20 bases spanning the gap. The germline V gene encodes CDR1 LNHDA and CDR2 SQIVND (reference sequence). The CDR3 totals 15 residues. The CDR3 DNA reads as TGTGCCAGTAGACCCAGGATTGGCAGGGTTCACGAGCAGTACTTC. Protein sequence: CASRPRIGRVHEQYF.

The V gene is TRBV29-1, the J gene TRBJ2-1; 8 nucleotides align to TRBD1. CDR1 and CDR2 (germline): SQVTM, ANQGSEA. V shed 3 bases, J shed 6 bases, and the junction held 7 bases outside the gene matches. The CDR3 covers 14 residues. In DNA, the CDR3 is TGCAGCGTTGAGAGGCAGGGGGCTGGCAATGAGCAGTTCTTC. Protein sequence: CSVERQGAGNEQFF.

V and J are TRBV7-8 and TRBJ2-7, with 7 bases lining up with TRBD1. J gave up 6 bases and V 3 bases, and 8 bases lay outside the gene matches. From germline, CDR1 is SGHVS and CDR2 FQNEAQ. The CDR3 spans 14 residues. The CDR3 sequence is CASSFLTGTSEQYF. DNA for the CDR3: TGTGCCAGCAGCTTCCTGACAGGGACATCCGAGCAGTACTTC.

The gene calls are TRBV5-1 and TRBJ1-4; possible D gene TRBD1, 5 bases. This CDR3 has 16 residues. With 2 bases removed from V and 5 bases from J, the gap between germline ends came to 16 bases. Germline lookup yields CDR1 SGHRS and CDR2 YFSETQ. The CDR3 is CASSLQGTALNEKLFF. Here the CDR3 DNA reads TGCGCCAGCAGCTTACAAGGGACGGCATTGAATGAAAAACTGTTTTTT.

The chain carries TRBV7-9 and TRBJ1-1; 9 bases map to TRBD1. Germline CDR1 and CDR2: SEHNR and FQNEAQ (reference sequence). This CDR3 contains 14 residues. V lost 5 bases and J lost 3; bases outside the gene matches: 4. CDR3 in DNA: TGTGCCAGCAGCCCCCGGGACAGGGACACTGAAGCTTTCTTT. Residues: CASSPRDRDTEAFF.

This rearrangement joins TRBV5-6 to TRBJ2-7; weak D call: TRBD2 (6 bases). This CDR3 is 15 amino acids long. CDR1 and CDR2 (germline): SGHDT, YYEEEE. Trimming took off 2 bases at V and 2 bases at J, with 14 bases between the two ends. The CDR3 DNA sequence: TGTGCCAGCAGCTTTGGGCTAGCGTACGCCTACGAGCAGTACTTC. It codes for CASSFGLAYAYEQYF. Full variable domain (remainder filled in from reference TRBV5-6 and TRBJ2-7): DAGVTQSPTHLIKTRGQQVTLRCSPKSGHDTVSWYQQALGQGPQFIFQYYEEEERQRGNFPDRFSGHQFPNYSSELNVNALLLGDSALYLCASSFGLAYAYEQYFGPGTRLTVT.

The V and J genes are TRBV5-8 and TRBJ2-3; D ambiguous. The ends were cut back, 2 bases at V and 6 bases at J, with 4 bases in the middle. The CDR3 is 11 residues long. The germline CDR1 and CDR2 sequences are SGHTS and YDEGEE. CDR3 nucleotide sequence: TGTGCCAGCAGCTTCTTCGATACGCAGTATTTT. This codes for CASSFFDTQYF. Together with reference TRBV5-8 and TRBJ2-3, the CDR3 gives the full variable domain: EAGVTQSPTHLIKTRGQQATLRCSPISGHTSVYWYQQALGLGLQFLLWYDEGEERNRGNFPPRFSGRQFPNYSSELNVNALELEDSALYLCASSFFDTQYFGPGTRLTVL.

V usage is TRBV5-1 and J usage is TRBJ2-1; 8 bases agree with TRBD2. The length of the CDR3 is 14 residues. V gave up 4 bases and J gave up 7 bases; unmatched junction bases: 7. The V gene's germline CDR1 is SGHRS and CDR2 YFSETQ. In nucleotides, the CDR3 is TGCGCCAGCAGCCGGAGTAGCGGGGAGAATGAGCAGTTCTTC. Its protein product is CASSRSSGENEQFF. Full variable domain (missing parts from reference TRBV5-1 and TRBJ2-1): KAGVTQTPRYLIKTRGQQVTLSCSPISGHRSVSWYQQTPGQGLQFLFEYFSETQRNKGNFPGRFSGRQFSNSRSEMNVSTLELGDSALYLCASSRSSGENEQFFGPGTRLTVL.

The rearrangement links TRBV28 to TRBJ2-6; the D is unclear. Germline V gives CDR1 MDHEN, CDR2 SYDVKM. With 5 bases removed from V and 2 bases from J, the gap between germline ends came to 10 bases. The CDR3 has 15 amino acids. The DNA for the CDR3 is TGTGCCAGCAGTCCATCAGGAGCTGGGGCCAACGTCCTGACTTTC. Its protein product is CASSPSGAGANVLTF. The complete variable domain, with remaining parts taken from reference TRBV28 and TRBJ2-6, reads DVKVTQSSRYLVKRTGEKVFLECVQDMDHENMFWYRQDPGLGLRLIYFSYDVKMKEKGDIPEGYSVSREKKERFSLILESASTNQTSMYLCASSPSGAGANVLTFGAGSRLTVL.

The chain has TRBV19 and TRBJ2-2; 12 bases fit TRBD2. The CDR3 spans 20 residues. CDR1 is LNHDA and CDR2 is SQIVND in the germline V gene (reference sequence). The trim removed 5 bases at V and 6 bases at J, leaving 19 bases unmatched. CDR3 nucleotides: TGTGCCAGTAGTTCCGTATTAGGACGTACACTAGCGGGAGGACCCGGGGAGCTGTTTTTT. It codes for CASSSVLGRTLAGGPGELFF.

This chain links TRBV12-5 with TRBJ2-3; D unclear. The length of the CDR3 is 13 residues. V shed 8 bases and J shed 2 bases, with 11 bases lying between them. The germline CDR1 and CDR2 sequences are LGHNT and FRNRAP. CDR3 sequence reads: CASKEPNTDTQYF. The CDR3 DNA reads TGTGCTAGTAAAGAACCGAACACAGATACGCAGTATTTT.